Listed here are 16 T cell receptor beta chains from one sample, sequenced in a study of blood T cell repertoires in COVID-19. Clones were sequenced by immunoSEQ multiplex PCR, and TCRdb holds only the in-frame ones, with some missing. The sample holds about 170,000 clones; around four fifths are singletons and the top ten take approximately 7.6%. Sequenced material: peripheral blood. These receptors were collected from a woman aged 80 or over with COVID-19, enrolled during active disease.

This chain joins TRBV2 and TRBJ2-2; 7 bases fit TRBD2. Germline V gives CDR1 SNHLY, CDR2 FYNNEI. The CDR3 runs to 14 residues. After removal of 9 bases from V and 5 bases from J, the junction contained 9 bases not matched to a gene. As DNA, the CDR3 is TGTGCCAGGGGATCTAGCGGACCTACCGGGGAGCTGTTTTTT. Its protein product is CARGSSGPTGELFF.

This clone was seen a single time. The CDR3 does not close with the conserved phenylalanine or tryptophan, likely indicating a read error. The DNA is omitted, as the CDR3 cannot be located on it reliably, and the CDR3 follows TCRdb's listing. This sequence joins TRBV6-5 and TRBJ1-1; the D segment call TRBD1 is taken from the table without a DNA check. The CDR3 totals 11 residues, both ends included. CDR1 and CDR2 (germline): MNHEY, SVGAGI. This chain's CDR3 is CASSLGPDQAL.

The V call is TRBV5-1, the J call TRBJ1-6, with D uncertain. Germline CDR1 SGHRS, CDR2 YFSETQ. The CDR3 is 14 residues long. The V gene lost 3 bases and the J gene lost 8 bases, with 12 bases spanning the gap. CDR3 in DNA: TGCGCCAGCAGCTCGGGGAAGCGGGATTCACCCCTCCACTTT. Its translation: CASSSGKRDSPLHF.

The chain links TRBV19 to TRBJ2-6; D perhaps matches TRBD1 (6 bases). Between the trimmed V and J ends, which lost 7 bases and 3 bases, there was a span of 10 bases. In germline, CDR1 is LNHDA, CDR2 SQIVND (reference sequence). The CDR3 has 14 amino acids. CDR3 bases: TGTGCCAGTACCCCGGGACATGGGGCCAACGTCCTGACTTTC. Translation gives CASTPGHGANVLTF. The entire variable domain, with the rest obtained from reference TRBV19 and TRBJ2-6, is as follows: DGGITQSPKYLFRKEGQNVTLSCEQNLNHDAMYWYRQDPGQGLRLIYYSQIVNDFQKGDIAEGYSVSREKKESFPLTVTSAQKNPTAFYLCASTPGHGANVLTFGAGSRLTVL.

CDR3 protein: CASGTGGRYEQYF. DNA of the CDR3: TGTGCCAGTGGGACAGGGGGCAGATACGAGCAGTACTTC. The chain is built from TRBV12-3 or TRBV12-4 and TRBJ2-7; 12 positions agree with TRBD1. The CDR3 has 13 amino acids. The V gene end was trimmed by 9 bases and the J gene end by 4 bases; junction bases not matched to a gene: 4.

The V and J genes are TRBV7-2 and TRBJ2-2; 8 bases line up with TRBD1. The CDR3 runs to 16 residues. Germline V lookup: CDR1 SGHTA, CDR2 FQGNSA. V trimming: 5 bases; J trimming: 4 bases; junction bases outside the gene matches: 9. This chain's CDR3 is CASSALGQGSTGELFF. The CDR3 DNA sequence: TGTGCCAGCAGCGCCCTTGGACAGGGTTCCACCGGGGAGCTGTTTTTT.

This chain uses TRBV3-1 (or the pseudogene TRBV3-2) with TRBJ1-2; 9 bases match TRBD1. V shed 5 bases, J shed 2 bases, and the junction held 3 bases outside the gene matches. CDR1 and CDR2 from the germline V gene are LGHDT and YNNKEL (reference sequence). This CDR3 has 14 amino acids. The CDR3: CASSSGTGNYGYTF. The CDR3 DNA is TGTGCCAGCAGCTCCGGGACAGGGAACTATGGCTACACCTTC.

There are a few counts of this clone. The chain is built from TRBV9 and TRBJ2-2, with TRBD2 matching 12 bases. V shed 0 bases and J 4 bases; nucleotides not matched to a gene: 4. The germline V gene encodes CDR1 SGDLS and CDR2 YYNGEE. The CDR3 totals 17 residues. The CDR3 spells CASSVASGRALTGELFF. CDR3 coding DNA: TGTGCCAGCAGCGTAGCTAGCGGGAGGGCCCTCACCGGGGAGCTGTTTTTT.

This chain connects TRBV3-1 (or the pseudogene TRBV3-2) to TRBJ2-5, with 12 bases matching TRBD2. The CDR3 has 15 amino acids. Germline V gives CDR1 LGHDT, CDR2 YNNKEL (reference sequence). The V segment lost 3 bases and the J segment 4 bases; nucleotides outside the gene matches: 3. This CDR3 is CASSHLAGGTETQYF. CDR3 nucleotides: TGTGCCAGCAGCCATCTAGCGGGGGGGACAGAGACCCAGTACTTC.

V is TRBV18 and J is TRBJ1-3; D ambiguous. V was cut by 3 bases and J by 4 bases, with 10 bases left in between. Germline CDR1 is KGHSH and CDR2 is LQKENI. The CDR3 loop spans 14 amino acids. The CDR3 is CASSPEIRGNTIYF. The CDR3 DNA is TGTGCCAGCTCACCGGAGATCCGCGGAAACACCATATATTTT. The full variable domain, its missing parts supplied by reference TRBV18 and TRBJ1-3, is NAGVMQNPRHLVRRRGQEARLRCSPMKGHSHVYWYRQLPEEGLKFMVYLQKENIIDESGMPKERFSAEFPKEGPSILRIQQVVRGDSAAYFCASSPEIRGNTIYFGEGSWLTVV.

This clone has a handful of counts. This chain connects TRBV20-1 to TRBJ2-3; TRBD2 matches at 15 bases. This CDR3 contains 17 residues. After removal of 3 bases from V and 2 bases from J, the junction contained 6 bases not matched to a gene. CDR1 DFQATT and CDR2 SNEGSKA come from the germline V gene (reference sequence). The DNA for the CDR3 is TGCAGTGCTAGTGGACTAGCGGGGGGGATGCTCACAGATACGCAGTATTTT. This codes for CSASGLAGGMLTDTQYF.

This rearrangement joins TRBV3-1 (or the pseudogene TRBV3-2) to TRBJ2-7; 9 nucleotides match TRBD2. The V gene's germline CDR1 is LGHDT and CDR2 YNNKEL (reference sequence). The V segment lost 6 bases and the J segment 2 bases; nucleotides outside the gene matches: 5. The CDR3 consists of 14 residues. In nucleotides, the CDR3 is TGTGCCAGCAGGACTAGCGGCGGTACCTACGAGCAGTACTTC. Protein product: CASRTSGGTYEQYF.

The CDR3 DNA reads as TGCGCCAGCAGCTTGCAGGGGACGGAAATCGAGCAGTACTTC. Protein product: CASSLQGTEIEQYF. The rearrangement joins TRBV5-1 to TRBJ2-7; D possibly corresponds to TRBD1 (6 bases). V dropped 1 base and J dropped 6 bases, with 14 bases sitting between them. The CDR3 spans 14 residues. CDR1 and CDR2 from the germline V gene are SGHRS and YFSETQ.

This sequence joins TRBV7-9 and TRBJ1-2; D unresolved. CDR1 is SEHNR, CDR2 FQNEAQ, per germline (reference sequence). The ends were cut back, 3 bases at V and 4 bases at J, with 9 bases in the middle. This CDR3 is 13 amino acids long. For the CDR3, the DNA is TGTGCCAGCAGCTTGCAGGCCACCTATGGCTACACCTTC. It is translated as CASSLQATYGYTF.

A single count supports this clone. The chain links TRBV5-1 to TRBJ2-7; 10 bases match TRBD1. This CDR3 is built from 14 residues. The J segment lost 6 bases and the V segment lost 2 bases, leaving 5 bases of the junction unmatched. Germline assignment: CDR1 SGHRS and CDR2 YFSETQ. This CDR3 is CASSFGTGVGEQYF. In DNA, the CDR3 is TGCGCCAGCAGCTTCGGGACAGGGGTCGGCGAGCAGTACTTC.

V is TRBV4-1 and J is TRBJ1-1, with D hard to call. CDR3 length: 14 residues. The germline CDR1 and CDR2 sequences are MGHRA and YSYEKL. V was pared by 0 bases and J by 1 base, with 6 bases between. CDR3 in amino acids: CASSQEGANTEAFF. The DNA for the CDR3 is TGCGCCAGCAGCCAAGAAGGAGCGAACACTGAAGCTTTCTTT.